This is a list of T cell receptor beta chains from one sample in a study of T cell responses to AZD1222 COVID-19 vaccine. Method: immunoSEQ multiplex PCR; TCRdb's copy keeps in-frame clones and lacks some. The sample contains over 150,000 clones, 90% to 95% of which appear only once. The source was peripheral blood, collected 28 days after the second dose of the MenACWY control vaccine. The receptors derive from an adult who received the MenACWY meningococcal vaccine as a control. CDR3s include the opening cysteine and the closing phenylalanine or tryptophan. A D gene is named only where the DNA matches it firmly.

d_gene: .; j_gene: TRBJ1-1; v_gene: TRBV18; CDR3aa: CASSPWTNTEAFF
d_gene: .; j_gene: TRBJ1-3; v_gene: TRBV7-9; CDR3aa: CASSLEGSTANTIYF
d_gene: TRBD1; j_gene: TRBJ1-2; v_gene: TRBV28; CDR3aa: CASSLGGTGNGYTF
d_gene: TRBD1; j_gene: TRBJ1-2; v_gene: TRBV9; CDR3aa: CASSVGTGANYGYTF
d_gene: .; j_gene: TRBJ1-1; v_gene: TRBV18; CDR3aa: CASSPMANTEAFF
d_gene: .; j_gene: TRBJ1-1; v_gene: TRBV19; CDR3aa: CASTGGWGAGTEAFF
d_gene: .; j_gene: TRBJ2-1; v_gene: TRBV7-2; CDR3aa: CASSLAFGGNEQFF
d_gene: .; j_gene: TRBJ2-5; v_gene: TRBV29-1; CDR3aa: CSVLTTQETQYF
d_gene: TRBD1; j_gene: TRBJ2-7; v_gene: TRBV7-3; CDR3aa: CASSRQGGSYEQYF
d_gene: .; j_gene: TRBJ1-5; v_gene: TRBV19; CDR3aa: CASSSGSGNQPQHF
d_gene: .; j_gene: TRBJ1-6; v_gene: TRBV13; CDR3aa: CASSWDPKGNSPLHF
d_gene: TRBD2; j_gene: TRBJ2-5; v_gene: TRBV4-1; CDR3aa: CASSQETSGGPYGNQYF
d_gene: TRBD1; j_gene: TRBJ1-1; v_gene: TRBV28; CDR3aa: CASSLLQGRNEAFF
d_gene: .; j_gene: TRBJ2-7; v_gene: TRBV27; CDR3aa: CASSPTGINSYEQYF
d_gene: TRBD2; j_gene: TRBJ2-7; v_gene: TRBV5-1; CDR3aa: CASSVAGTYEQYF
d_gene: .; j_gene: TRBJ1-2; v_gene: TRBV6-5; CDR3aa: CASSYRGLQGGYGYTF
d_gene: TRBD1; j_gene: TRBJ1-2; v_gene: TRBV6-4; CDR3aa: CASSAQVAGGGFGYTF
d_gene: .; j_gene: TRBJ1-4; v_gene: TRBV30; CDR3aa: CAWTLGWGKLFF
d_gene: TRBD1; j_gene: TRBJ2-7; v_gene: TRBV27; CDR3aa: CASSPWGQGGNEQYF
d_gene: .; j_gene: TRBJ1-3; v_gene: TRBV7-2; CDR3aa: CASSSGTFSGNTIYF
d_gene: TRBD2; j_gene: TRBJ2-1; v_gene: TRBV6-5; CDR3aa: CASRRLAGGYNEQFF
d_gene: .; j_gene: TRBJ1-2; v_gene: TRBV5-1; CDR3aa: CASSLGLNYGYTF
d_gene: TRBD1; j_gene: TRBJ2-7; v_gene: TRBV6-1; CDR3aa: CASSDPGQGGKVYEQYF
d_gene: .; j_gene: TRBJ1-2; v_gene: TRBV4-3; CDR3aa: CASSQEDNYGYTF
d_gene: TRBD1; j_gene: TRBJ1-4; v_gene: TRBV5-1; CDR3aa: CASSHTGAGNEKLFF
d_gene: .; j_gene: TRBJ1-4; v_gene: TRBV13; CDR3aa: CASSLAVGKLFF
d_gene: .; j_gene: TRBJ1-6; v_gene: TRBV6-5; CDR3aa: CASSYAGGPRGSPLHF
d_gene: .; j_gene: TRBJ2-5; v_gene: TRBV11-2; CDR3aa: CASNPRAGETQYF
d_gene: .; j_gene: TRBJ2-2; v_gene: TRBV7-2; CDR3aa: CASSFNGILVGAGELFF
d_gene: .; j_gene: TRBJ1-5; v_gene: TRBV19; CDR3aa: CASSRGYNQPQHF
d_gene: .; j_gene: TRBJ1-1; v_gene: TRBV15; CDR3aa: CATSRGTQGSLNTEAFF
d_gene: .; j_gene: TRBJ1-1; v_gene: TRBV18; CDR3aa: CASSVTGNTEAFF